This T cell receptor (beta chain) was identified in a study of regulatory T cells in long-lasting Graves disease. TCR beta libraries were built with iRepertoire HTBI primers and Arm-PCR of CDR3 regions. In the authors' workflow: Identification of gene segments yielded around 63 TRBV and 14 TRBJ across samples. MiXCR, run by TCRdb on the multiplex PCR reads, gives a single entry per CDR3 protein. It is TCRdb's table, rather than the study itself, that gives the V and J calls and clone size. The sample has hundreds of thousands of distinct CDR3 sequences, about 14% seen once. Concerning this clonotype: The antigen is unknown. With a much larger clone just one base away, this may be a read error.

Time point described: newly diagnosed GD, antithyroid drugs for less than 3 months. Following extraction of RNA from PBMCs, that RNA was used to make the TCR library. Study results and caveats: The study found TRBV28, TRBJ1-2 and TRBJ2-5 favored in persistent disease. Not thyroid tissue but only peripheral blood was studied.

The CDR3 runs to 11 residues. Trimming cost V 8 bases and J 4 bases, with 8 bases left between them. Germline V gene data show CDR1 as MNHNS and CDR2 as SASEGT. The sample was peripheral blood mononuclear cells (PBMCs), taken at new diagnosis, from a patient treated with antithyroid drugs. The chain employs TRBV6-1 and TRBJ1-1, with D perhaps matching TRBD1 (5 bases). The sequence was collected from a female donor with Graves disease. CDR3: CASGAGTEAFF. The CDR3 nucleotides are TGTGCCAGCGGGGCGGGCACTGAAGCTTTCTTT.